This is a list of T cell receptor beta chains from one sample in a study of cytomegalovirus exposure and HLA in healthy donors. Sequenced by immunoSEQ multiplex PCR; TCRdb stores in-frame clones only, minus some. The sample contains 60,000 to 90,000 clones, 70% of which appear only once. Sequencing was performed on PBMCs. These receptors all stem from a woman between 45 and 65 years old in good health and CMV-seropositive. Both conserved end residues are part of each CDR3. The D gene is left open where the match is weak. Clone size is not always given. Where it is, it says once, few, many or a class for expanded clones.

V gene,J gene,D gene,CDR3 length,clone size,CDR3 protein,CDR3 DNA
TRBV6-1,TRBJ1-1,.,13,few,CASSSTGNTEAFF,TGTGCCAGCAGCTCGACAGGGAACACTGAAGCTTTCTTT
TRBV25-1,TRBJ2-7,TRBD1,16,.,CASSEYITGGLGEQYF,TGTGCCAGCAGTGAATATATCACAGGGGGCTTGGGCGAGCAGTACTTC
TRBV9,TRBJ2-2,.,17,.,CASSVVGDIRNTGELFF,TGTGCCAGCAGCGTAGTGGGCGACATCAGGAACACCGGGGAGCTGTTTTTT
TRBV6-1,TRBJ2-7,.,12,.,CASRQGSYEQYF,TGTGCCAGCAGGCAGGGCTCCTACGAGCAGTACTTC
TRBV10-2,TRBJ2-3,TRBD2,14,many,CASGTSGGGNTQYF,TGCGCCAGCGGGACTAGCGGGGGAGGGAATACGCAGTATTTT
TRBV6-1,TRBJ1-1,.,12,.,CASSAGRTEAFF,TGTGCCAGCAGCGCTGGGAGGACTGAAGCTTTCTTT
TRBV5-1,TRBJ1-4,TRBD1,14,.,CASSPTGFNEKLFF,TGCGCCAGCAGCCCGACAGGGTTTAATGAAAAACTGTTTTTT
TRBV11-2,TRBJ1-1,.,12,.,CASSRWETEAFF,TGTGCCAGCAGCCGGTGGGAGACGGAAGCTTTCTTT
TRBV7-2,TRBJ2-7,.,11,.,CASSLGATEYF,TGTGCCAGCAGCTTAGGGGCGACAGAGTACTTC
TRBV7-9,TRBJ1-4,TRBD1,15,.,CASSSGGGTGGKLFF,TGTGCCAGCAGCTCTGGAGGCGGGACAGGCGGAAAACTGTTTTTT
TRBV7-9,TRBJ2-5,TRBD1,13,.,CASSIDRAETQYF,TGTGCCAGCAGCATAGACAGGGCAGAGACCCAGTACTTC
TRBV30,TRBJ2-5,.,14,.,CAWSTGGTIKTQYF,TGTGCCTGGAGTACGGGGGGCACGATCAAGACCCAGTACTTC
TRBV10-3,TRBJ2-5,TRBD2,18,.,CAISQGLAGGARKETQYF,TGTGCCATCAGCCAGGGACTAGCGGGAGGAGCAAGAAAGGAGACCCAGTACTTC
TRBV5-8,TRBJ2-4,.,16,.,CASNPRGSWLENIQYF,TGTGCCAGCAACCCTCGGGGGTCTTGGCTCGAAAACATTCAGTACTTC
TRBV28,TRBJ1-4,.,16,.,CASSIIGGSSSAKLFF,TGTGCCAGCAGTATCATCGGAGGCTCCTCTAGCGCAAAACTGTTTTTT
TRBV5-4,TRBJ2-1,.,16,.,CASSPNRESSYNEQFF,TGTGCCAGCAGTCCCAACCGAGAAAGCTCCTACAATGAGCAGTTCTTC
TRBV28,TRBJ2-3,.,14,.,CARNPWTVDRWHDF,TGTGCCAGAAATCCTTGGACAGTGGACCGCTGGCATGATTTT
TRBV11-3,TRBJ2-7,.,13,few,CASSLAGSYEQYF,TGTGCCAGCAGCTTGGCAGGCAGCTACGAGCAGTACTTC
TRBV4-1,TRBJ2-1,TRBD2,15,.,CASSLLAGGTNEQFF,TGCGCCAGCAGCTTACTAGCGGGGGGAACCAATGAGCAGTTCTTC
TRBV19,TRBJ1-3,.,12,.,CASTDRSDTIYF,TGTGCCAGTACCGACAGGTCGGACACCATATATTTT
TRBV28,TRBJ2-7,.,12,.,CASSLGSYEQYF,TGTGCCAGCAGTTTAGGGAGCTACGAGCAGTACTTC
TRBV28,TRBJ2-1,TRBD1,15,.,CASSAWGQGHNEQFF,TGTGCCAGCAGTGCTTGGGGACAGGGCCACAATGAGCAGTTCTTC
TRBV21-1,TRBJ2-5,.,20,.,CASSKSRVAAWPSSQETQYF,TGTGCCAGCAGCAAATCCCGGGTAGCGGCATGGCCCTCGTCACAAGAGACCCAGTACTTC
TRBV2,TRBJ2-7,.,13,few,CASSELSGDEQYF,TGTGCCAGCAGTGAACTGTCGGGAGACGAGCAGTACTTC
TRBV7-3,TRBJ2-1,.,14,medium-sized,CASSLGGSHNEQFF,TGTGCCAGCAGCTTAGGTGGGAGTCACAATGAGCAGTTCTTC
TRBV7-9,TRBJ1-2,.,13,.,CASSVWGAAGYTF,TGTGCCAGCAGCGTCTGGGGAGCTGCTGGCTACACCTTC
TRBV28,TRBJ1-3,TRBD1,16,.,CASSPGTDRSGNTIYF,TGTGCCAGCAGCCCCGGGACAGATCGCTCTGGAAACACCATATATTTT
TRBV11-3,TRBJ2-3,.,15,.,CASSLGSGSTDTQYF,TGTGCCAGCAGCTTAGGGAGCGGGAGCACAGATACGCAGTATTTT
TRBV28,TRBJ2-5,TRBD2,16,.,CASSSVEASGEETQYF,TGTGCCAGCAGTTCGGTGGAGGCTAGCGGGGAAGAGACCCAGTACTTC
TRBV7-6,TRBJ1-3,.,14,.,CASSLGRAGNTIYF,TGTGCCAGCAGCCTTGGTAGAGCTGGAAACACCATATATTTT
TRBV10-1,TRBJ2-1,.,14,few,CASSDLLPQGEQFF,TGCGCCAGCAGTGACTTGCTGCCTCAGGGTGAGCAGTTCTTC
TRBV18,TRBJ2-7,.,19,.,CASSPAGTIGGSGTYEQYF,TGTGCTAGCTCACCGGCGGGGACGATTGGGGGGTCTGGGACCTACGAGCAGTACTTC
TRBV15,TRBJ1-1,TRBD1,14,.,CATSRGQGVAEAFF,TGTGCCACCAGCAGGGGACAGGGGGTCGCTGAAGCTTTCTTT
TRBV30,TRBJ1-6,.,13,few,CAWSRGDNSPLHF,TGTGCCTGGAGCAGGGGCGATAATTCACCCCTCCACTTT
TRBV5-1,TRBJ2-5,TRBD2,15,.,CASSAGTSGLETQYF,TGCGCCAGCAGCGCCGGGACTAGCGGGCTAGAGACCCAGTACTTC
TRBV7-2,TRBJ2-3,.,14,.,CASSWTVRLDTQYF,TGTGCCAGCAGTTGGACAGTCAGGTTGGATACGCAGTATTTT
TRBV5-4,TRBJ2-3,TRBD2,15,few,CASRVTGRLTDTQYF,TGTGCCAGCAGGGTGACCGGGAGGTTGACAGATACGCAGTATTTT
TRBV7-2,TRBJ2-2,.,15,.,CASSSTRPNTGELFF,TGTGCCAGCAGCTCGACTAGGCCGAACACCGGGGAGCTGTTTTTT
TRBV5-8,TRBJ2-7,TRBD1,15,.,CASSFPGTGWYEQYF,TGTGCCAGCAGCTTTCCCGGGACAGGGTGGTACGAGCAGTACTTC
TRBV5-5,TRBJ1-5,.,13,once,CASSQNSNQPQHF,TGTGCCAGCAGCCAAAATAGCAATCAGCCCCAGCATTTT
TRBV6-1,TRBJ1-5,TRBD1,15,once,CASSPPGQGNQPQHF,TGTGCCAGCAGTCCACCGGGACAGGGAAATCAGCCCCAGCATTTT
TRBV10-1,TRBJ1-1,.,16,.,CASSESSLFRWTEAFF,TGCGCCAGCAGTGAGTCCTCACTTTTTAGATGGACTGAAGCTTTCTTT
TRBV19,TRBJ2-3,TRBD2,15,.,CASGYGTSGTDMQYF,TGTGCCAGTGGATACGGGACTAGCGGCACAGATATGCAGTATTTT
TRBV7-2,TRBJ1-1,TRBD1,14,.,CASSKYRGNTEAFF,TGTGCCAGCAGCAAGTACAGGGGGAACACTGAAGCTTTCTTT
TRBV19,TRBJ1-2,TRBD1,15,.,CASSLGQTLNYGYTF,TGTGCCAGTAGTCTGGGACAGACTCTCAACTATGGCTACACCTTC
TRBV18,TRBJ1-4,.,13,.,CASSPRQGEKLFF,TGTGCCAGCTCACCCCGGCAGGGTGAAAAACTGTTTTTT